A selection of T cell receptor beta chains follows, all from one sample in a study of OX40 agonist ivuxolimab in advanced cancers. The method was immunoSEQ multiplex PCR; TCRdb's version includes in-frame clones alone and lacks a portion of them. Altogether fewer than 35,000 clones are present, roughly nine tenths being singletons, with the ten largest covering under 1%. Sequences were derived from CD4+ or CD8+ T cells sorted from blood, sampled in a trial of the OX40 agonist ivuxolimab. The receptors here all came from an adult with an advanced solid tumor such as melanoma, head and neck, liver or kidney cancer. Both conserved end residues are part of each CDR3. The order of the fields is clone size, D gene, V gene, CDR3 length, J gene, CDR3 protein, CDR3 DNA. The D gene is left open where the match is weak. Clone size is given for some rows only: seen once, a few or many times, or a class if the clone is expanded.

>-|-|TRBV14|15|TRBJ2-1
CASSPRQFSYNEQFF
TGTGCCAGCAGCCCAAGGCAGTTCTCCTACAATGAGCAGTTCTTC
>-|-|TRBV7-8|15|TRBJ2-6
CASSLSNSGANVLTF
TGTGCCAGCAGCTTGAGTAACTCTGGGGCCAACGTCCTGACTTTC
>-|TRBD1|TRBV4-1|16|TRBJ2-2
CASSQGGGQGTGELFF
TGCGCCAGCAGCCAAGGTGGGGGACAGGGGACCGGGGAGCTGTTTTTT
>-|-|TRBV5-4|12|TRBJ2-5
CASSLTGETQYF
TGTGCCAGCAGCTTGACGGGGGAGACCCAGTACTTC
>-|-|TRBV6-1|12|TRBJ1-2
CASSDTGYGYTF
TGTGCCAGCAGTGATACGGGGTATGGCTACACCTTC
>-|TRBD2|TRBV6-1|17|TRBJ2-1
CASSELAGGRPYNEQFF
TGTGCCAGCAGTGAACTAGCGGGAGGGCGCCCCTACAATGAGCAGTTCTTC
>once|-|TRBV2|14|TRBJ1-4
CASNIRGGNEKLFF
TGTGCCAGCAACATTAGAGGGGGGAATGAAAAACTGTTTTTT
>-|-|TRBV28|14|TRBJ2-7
CASSPLFPTYEQYF
TGTGCCAGCAGTCCCCTCTTTCCGACCTACGAGCAGTACTTC
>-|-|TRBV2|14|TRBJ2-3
CASSVASGLDTQYF
TGTGCCAGCAGCGTAGCCAGCGGGTTAGATACGCAGTATTTT
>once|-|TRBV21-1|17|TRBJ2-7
CASSATPGASGAYEQYF
TGTGCCAGCAGCGCGACCCCGGGGGCTAGCGGGGCCTACGAGCAGTACTTC
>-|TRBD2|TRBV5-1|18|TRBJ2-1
CASSPRPGGLAGANEQFF
TGCGCCAGCAGCCCCCGCCCGGGGGGACTAGCGGGAGCCAATGAGCAGTTCTTC
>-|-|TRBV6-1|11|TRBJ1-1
CASSGAVEAFF
TGTGCCAGCAGTGGTGCGGTAGAAGCTTTCTTT
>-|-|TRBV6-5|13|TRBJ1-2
CASRLTAYYGYTF
TGTGCCAGCAGATTGACAGCCTACTATGGCTACACCTTC
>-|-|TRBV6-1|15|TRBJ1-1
CASSEFTGLGTEAFF
TGTGCCAGCAGTGAATTTACAGGGCTCGGGACTGAAGCTTTCTTT
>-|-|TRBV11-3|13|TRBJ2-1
CASSLVLSVEQFF
TGTGCCAGCAGCTTAGTTTTGAGTGTCGAGCAGTTCTTC
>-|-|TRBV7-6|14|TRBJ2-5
CASTLGQLHGTQYF
TGTGCCAGCACATTAGGACAGCTTCATGGGACCCAGTACTTC
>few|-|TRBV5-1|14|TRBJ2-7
CASPLVRDQLEQYF
TGCGCCAGCCCCCTTGTCAGGGATCAGCTCGAGCAGTACTTC
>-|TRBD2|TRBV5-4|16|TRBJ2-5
CASSLGVAGGRETQYF
TGTGCCAGCAGCTTGGGGGTAGCGGGGGGTCGGGAGACCCAGTACTTC
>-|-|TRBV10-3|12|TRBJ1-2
CATLGGIYGYTF
TGTGCCACTCTAGGGGGGATCTATGGCTACACCTTC
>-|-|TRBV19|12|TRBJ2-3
CASSAMGDTQYF
TGTGCCAGTAGCGCAATGGGGGATACGCAGTATTTT
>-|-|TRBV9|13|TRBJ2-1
CASSSSAVREQFF
TGTGCCAGCAGCTCTAGTGCGGTACGTGAGCAGTTCTTC
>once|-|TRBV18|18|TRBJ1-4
CASSPRPATGATNEKLFF
TGTGCCAGCTCACCTCGCCCCGCCACAGGTGCAACTAATGAAAAACTGTTTTTT
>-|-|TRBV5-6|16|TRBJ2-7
CASSAGLRGRLYEQYF
TGTGCCAGCAGCGCGGGCCTCCGGGGGCGCTTATACGAGCAGTACTTC
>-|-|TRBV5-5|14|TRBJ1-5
CASSLVLGNQPQHF
TGTGCCAGCAGCTTGGTGCTAGGCAATCAGCCCCAGCATTTT
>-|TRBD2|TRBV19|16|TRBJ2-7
CASEASFSGGAYEQYF
TGTGCCAGTGAGGCTTCCTTTAGCGGGGGGGCCTACGAGCAGTACTTC